The 8 T cell receptor beta chains reported below all come from one sample, sequenced in a study of blood T cell repertoires in COVID-19. The protocol was immunoSEQ multiplex PCR, while the TCRdb copy is restricted to in-frame clones and leaves out a portion. The sample has approximately 110,000 clones; approximately 87% are singletons. The sequenced material came from peripheral blood. The receptors come from an older woman with acute or convalescent COVID-19.

The DNA for the CDR3 is TGTGCCAGCAGCCAAGACAGGGTTTCACCCCTCCACTTT. It specifies CASSQDRVSPLHF. J is TRBJ1-6 and V is TRBV3-1 (or the pseudogene TRBV3-2); possibly TRBD1 for D (5 bases). Trimming removed 0 bases from V and 9 bases from J, with 6 bases in between. The germline V gene has CDR1 LGHDT and CDR2 YNNKEL (reference sequence). This CDR3 is 13 amino acids long.

This sequence joins TRBV24-1 and TRBJ2-5, with a possible D match to TRBD2 (5 bases). The ends were cut back, 3 bases at V and 5 bases at J, with 12 bases in the middle. The CDR3 totals 14 residues. Germline values: CDR1 KGHDR, CDR2 SFDVKD. The CDR3 spells CATSDPTRGETQYF. CDR3 bases: TGTGCCACCAGTGATCCAACACGAGGGGAGACCCAGTACTTC.

This chain connects TRBV30 to TRBJ1-6, with D possibly TRBD1 on 5 matching bases. Germline V CDR1 and CDR2: GTSNPN, SVGIG (reference sequence). The CDR3 length is 13 residues. Trimming cost V 6 bases and J 7 bases, with 13 bases left between them. The CDR3 DNA follows: TGTGCCTGTTCGTGGGGGAGGAATTCACCCCTCCACTTT. As protein: CACSWGRNSPLHF.

This chain joins TRBV11-2 and TRBJ2-1, with 11 nucleotides matching TRBD2. This CDR3 is 15 amino acids long. V lost 5 bases and J lost 1; bases outside the gene matches: 1. CDR1 SGHAT and CDR2 FQNNGV come from the germline V gene. Written as DNA, the CDR3 is TGTGCCAGCAGCAGACTAGCGGGGTCCTACAATGAGCAGTTCTTC. Translation: CASSRLAGSYNEQFF. Looking up the rest from reference TRBV11-2 and TRBJ2-1 gives the full variable domain: EAGVAQSPRYKIIEKRQSVAFWCNPISGHATLYWYQQILGQGPKLLIQFQNNGVVDDSQLPKDRFSAERLKGVDSTLKIQPAKLEDSAVYLCASSRLAGSYNEQFFGPGTRLTVL.

The chain has TRBV9 and TRBJ2-1; TRBD2 agrees at 11 bases. The germline V gene has CDR1 SGDLS and CDR2 YYNGEE. This CDR3 has 19 amino acids. The ends lost 0 bases at V and 1 base at J; junction bases unmatched: 9. Written as DNA, the CDR3 is TGTGCCAGCAGCGTAGTGGTCGTTAGCGGGGGGGGTTCCTACAATGAGCAGTTCTTC. It encodes CASSVVVVSGGGSYNEQFF.

V is TRBV5-1 and J is TRBJ2-3; TRBD2 aligns across 10 bases. The CDR3 covers 16 residues. Germline CDR1 SGHRS, CDR2 YFSETQ. V trimming: 0 bases; J trimming: 5 bases; junction bases outside the gene matches: 6. The CDR3 DNA reads TGCGCCAGCAGCTTGGTAGCGGGGGGCGGGCGAGATACGCAGTATTTT. Its translation: CASSLVAGGGRDTQYF.

The chain combines TRBV19 with TRBJ2-1; the D gene is possibly TRBD2 (6 bases). Germline CDR1 is LNHDA and CDR2 is SQIVND (reference sequence). V lost 5 bases to trimming and J lost 8 bases, with 16 bases between them. The CDR3 has 14 residues. The CDR3 sequence: CASSSRTNSDEQFF. The CDR3 coding sequence is TGTGCCAGTAGTTCTCGGACTAACTCCGATGAGCAGTTCTTC.

The chain joins TRBV7-9 to TRBJ2-1; 11 bases fit TRBD2. The J segment lost 9 bases and the V segment lost 8 bases, leaving 6 bases of the junction unmatched. From germline, CDR1 is SEHNR and CDR2 FQNEAQ (reference sequence). The CDR3 is 13 residues long. As DNA, the CDR3 is TGTGCCAGCCAGGGACTAGCGGTCGGTGAGCAGTTCTTC. Translating it yields CASQGLAVGEQFF.